This T cell receptor beta chain was obtained from a study of cytomegalovirus exposure and HLA in healthy donors. Study findings and constraints: Reportedly, TCR beta sequences accurately predicted HLA-A and HLA-B alleles in most subjects.

V shed 3 bases and J 1 base; nucleotides not matched to a gene: 5. The germline V gene has CDR1 MNHEY and CDR2 SMNVEV (reference sequence). This CDR3 comprises 16 residues. PCR used 60 Vbeta primers and 13 Jbeta primers. The table came from immunoSEQ multiplex PCR; TCRdb's copy has only in-frame clones and leaves some out. Among around 150,000 clones, around 9.6% were seen once, and the ten largest hold 1.5% to 2%. Likely unrecorded immune exposures existed in these nominally healthy donors. The table lists this clone with a few counts. What it recognizes is unknown. Other DNA variants within this sample encode the same CDR3.

The chain couples TRBV27 to TRBJ2-3, with 9 positions matching TRBD2. This clonotype was sampled from a male donor in good health and CMV-seronegative. The source material was PBMCs. The CDR3: CASSFGLAKGTDTQYF. The DNA for the CDR3 is TGTGCCAGCAGTTTCGGACTAGCGAAGGGCACAGATACGCAGTATTTT.